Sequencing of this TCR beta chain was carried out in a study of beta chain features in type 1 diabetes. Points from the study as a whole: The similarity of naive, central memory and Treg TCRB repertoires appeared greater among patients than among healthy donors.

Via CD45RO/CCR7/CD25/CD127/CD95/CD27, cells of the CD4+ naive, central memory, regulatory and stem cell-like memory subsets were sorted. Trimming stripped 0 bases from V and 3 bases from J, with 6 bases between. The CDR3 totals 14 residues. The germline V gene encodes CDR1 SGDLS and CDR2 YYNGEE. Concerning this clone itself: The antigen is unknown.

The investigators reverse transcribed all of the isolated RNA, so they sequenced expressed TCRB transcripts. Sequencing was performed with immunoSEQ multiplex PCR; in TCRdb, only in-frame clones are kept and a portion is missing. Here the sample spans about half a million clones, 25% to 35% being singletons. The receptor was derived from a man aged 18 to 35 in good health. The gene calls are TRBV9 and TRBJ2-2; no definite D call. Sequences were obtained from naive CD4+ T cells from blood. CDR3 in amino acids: CASSVAAYTGELFF. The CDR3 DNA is TGTGCCAGCAGCGTAGCTGCGTACACCGGGGAGCTGTTTTTT.